The next 18 T cell receptor beta chains were all read from a single sample in a study of shared clonotypes between healthy human individuals. The assay was immunoSEQ multiplex PCR, and TCRdb's table has in-frame clones only and misses some. Of fewer than 850,000 clones in the sample, less than 95% were seen once. The sample taken for sequencing was memory CD8+ T cells from PBMCs. The sample's subset: CD45RO+ cells pooled with CCR7-negative TemRA cells. The receptors shown here come from a man aged 18 to 30 in good health. Some clones in this sample may be carry-over from other donors' samples.

In the case of this clone: The same CDR3 also results from other DNA sequences found in this sample. The chain uses TRBV6-5 and TRBJ1-1; D is ambiguous. V gave up 0 bases and J gave up 5 bases, with 7 bases separating them. There are 13 residues in the CDR3. Germline V lookup: CDR1 MNHEY, CDR2 SVGAGI. CDR3 nucleotides: TGTGCCAGCAGTTACTCGAGTAGGACTGAAGCTTTCTTT. Its translation is CASSYSSRTEAFF.

This clone was found a few times. The rearrangement links TRBV19 to TRBJ2-1, with 10 nucleotides matching TRBD2. Germline V lookup: CDR1 LNHDA, CDR2 SQIVND (reference sequence). J was trimmed by 3 bases and V by 4 bases; bases with no gene match: 3. The CDR3 is 15 residues long. Written as DNA, the CDR3 is TGTGCCAGTAGTACACTAGCGGGAAACTACAATGAGCAGTTCTTC. Translated: CASSTLAGNYNEQFF.

This chain's CDR3 is CASSLGNSPLHF. CDR3 bases: TGTGCCAGCAGTTTGGGAAATTCACCCCTCCACTTT. The J gene is TRBJ1-6, the V gene TRBV27; no firm D call. CDR3 length: 12 amino acids. Deletions cut 3 bases from V and 7 bases from J, with 4 bases between. Germline V gene lookup returns CDR1 MNHEY and CDR2 SMNVEV (reference sequence).

The chain couples TRBV19 to TRBJ2-7; D tentatively fits TRBD1 or TRBD2 (5 bases each). Trimming stripped 3 bases from V and 3 bases from J, with 6 bases between. Looked up from germline, CDR1 is LNHDA and CDR2 is SQIVND (reference sequence). The CDR3 is made up of 12 amino acids. The CDR3 DNA reads TGTGCCAGTAGTATGGGGGTCTACGAGCAGTACTTC. Encoded protein: CASSMGVYEQYF.

CDR3 sequence: CASSPRGFSSYEQYF. Written as DNA, the CDR3 is TGTGCCAGCAGCCCCCGGGGGTTTAGCTCCTACGAGCAGTACTTC. The chain is built from TRBV9 and TRBJ2-7; D might be TRBD2 (6 bases). In germline, CDR1 is SGDLS, CDR2 YYNGEE. The CDR3 is 15 amino acids. Trimming pared 4 bases from V and 0 bases from J, leaving 14 bases between. Full variable domain (outside the CDR3, taken from reference TRBV9 and TRBJ2-7): DSGVTQTPKHLITATGQRVTLRCSPRSGDLSVYWYQQSLDQGLQFLIQYYNGEERAKGNILERFSAQQFPDLHSELNLSSLELGDSALYFCASSPRGFSSYEQYFGPGTRLTVT.

The V and J genes are TRBV12-5 and TRBJ1-2; D perhaps matches TRBD1 (5 bases). The ends were cut back, 5 bases at V and 8 bases at J, with 15 bases in the middle. The germline V gene has CDR1 LGHNT and CDR2 FRNRAP. The CDR3 runs 13 residues. Here the CDR3 reads CASGPTRAGGYTF. CDR3 sequence (DNA): TGTGCTAGTGGTCCGACCCGGGCAGGGGGCTACACCTTC.

The V gene is TRBV13, the J gene TRBJ2-2; 11 nucleotides line up with TRBD2. This CDR3 is built from 17 residues. CDR1 PRHDT and CDR2 FYEKMQ come from the germline V gene (reference sequence). With V trimmed by 5 bases and J by 7 bases, 12 bases remained unmatched. CDR3 sequence reads: CASSQMGLAVPVGELFF. In DNA, the CDR3 is TGTGCCAGCAGCCAGATGGGACTAGCGGTCCCTGTCGGGGAGCTGTTTTTT.

The chain carries TRBV27 and TRBJ2-2, with 7 bases aligning to TRBD1. V dropped 4 bases and J dropped 6; count of bases not matched to a gene: 5. The CDR3 has 14 amino acids. CDR1 and CDR2 from the germline V gene are MNHEY and SMNVEV (reference sequence). CDR3 amino acids: CASSWTGGPGELFF. CDR3 in DNA: TGTGCCAGCAGTTGGACAGGTGGTCCCGGGGAGCTGTTTTTT.

The chain joins TRBV27 to TRBJ2-7, with TRBD1 identical over 10 bases. J was trimmed by 1 base and V by 5 bases; bases with no gene match: 11. The CDR3 covers 17 residues. Germline CDR1 MNHEY, CDR2 SMNVEV (reference sequence). The CDR3 region has the DNA TGTGCCAGCAGTCTCTCCCCCGGGACAGGGGTATCCTACGAGCAGTACTTC. Amino acids: CASSLSPGTGVSYEQYF.

A word on this clone: Other DNA sequences from this sample encode an identical CDR3 as well. The rearrangement joins TRBV5-6 to TRBJ2-7; no clear D. The CDR3 loop spans 13 amino acids. In germline, CDR1 is SGHDT, CDR2 YYEEEE. Trimming pared 2 bases from V and 3 bases from J, leaving 9 bases between. As DNA, the CDR3 is TGTGCCAGCAGCTTAGGCGGAAACTACGAGCAGTACTTC. Protein sequence: CASSLGGNYEQYF.

This CDR3 reads CASRLVQGIHTEAFF. DNA of the CDR3: TGTGCCAGCAGGCTAGTCCAGGGGATTCACACTGAAGCTTTCTTT. The V and J genes are TRBV2 and TRBJ1-1, with D possibly matching TRBD1 (6 bases). This CDR3 has 15 amino acids. From germline, CDR1 is SNHLY and CDR2 FYNNEI. V lost 6 bases to trimming and J lost 3 bases, with 17 bases between them.

The gene calls are TRBV27 and TRBJ1-2; perhaps TRBD1 as D (5 bases). Germline-derived CDR1 and CDR2 are MNHEY and SMNVEV (reference sequence). Trimming cost V 2 bases and J 4 bases, with 11 bases left between them. The length of the CDR3 is 14 residues. The CDR3 is CASSLTGQSYGYTF. The DNA for the CDR3 is TGTGCCAGCAGTTTAACCGGACAATCCTATGGCTACACCTTC.

The V and J genes are TRBV19 and TRBJ2-1, with TRBD2 identical over 7 bases. With 10 bases clipped from V and 8 bases from J, the junction kept 14 bases outside the gene matches. CDR3 length: 14 residues. Germline lookup yields CDR1 LNHDA and CDR2 SQIVND (reference sequence). DNA for the CDR3: TGTGCCACCCATCACGGGGGGTCATTAGATGAGCAGTTCTTC. As protein: CATHHGGSLDEQFF.

The rearrangement links TRBV7-9 to TRBJ2-5, with D possibly matching TRBD1 (6 bases). Germline V lookup: CDR1 SEHNR, CDR2 FQNEAQ (reference sequence). Between the trimmed V and J ends, which lost 5 bases and 4 bases, there was a span of 17 bases. The CDR3 loop spans 15 amino acids. The CDR3, as DNA: TGTGCCAGCAGCCCGAGGACAGAACTGGGAGAGACCCAGTACTTC. Encoded protein: CASSPRTELGETQYF.

The chain carries TRBV7-9 and TRBJ2-1; D might be TRBD1 (6 bases). The germline gives CDR1 SEHNR, CDR2 FQNEAQ (reference sequence). The CDR3 runs 15 residues. The V end was cut by 0 bases, the J end by 6 bases, with 12 bases between. CDR3 protein: CASSLARQASNEQFF. In nucleotides, the CDR3 is TGTGCCAGCAGCTTAGCGCGACAGGCGAGCAATGAGCAGTTCTTC.

V and J are TRBV2 and TRBJ1-2, with 11 bases fitting TRBD1. This CDR3 contains 14 residues. CDR1 and CDR2 from the germline V gene are SNHLY and FYNNEI. The trim removed 8 bases at V and 4 bases at J, leaving 6 bases unmatched. Here the CDR3 DNA reads TGTGCCAGCCTTACCGGGACAGGGGGCTATGGCTACACCTTC. Its protein is CASLTGTGGYGYTF.

This clone was detected many times. The sample holds other DNA sequences that translate to the same CDR3. The genes are TRBV30 and TRBJ2-3, with 10 bases identical to TRBD2. Germline V CDR1 and CDR2: GTSNPN, SVGIG (reference sequence). V shed 4 bases and J 5 bases; nucleotides not matched to a gene: 9. The CDR3 has 15 amino acids. DNA for the CDR3: TGTGCCTGGAATCCCCTTACTAGCGGGGTAGATACGCAGTATTTT. Its translation is CAWNPLTSGVDTQYF.

The chain recombines TRBV7-9 with TRBJ2-7; tentatively, D is TRBD1 (6 bases). V lost 5 bases to trimming and J lost 4 bases, with 27 bases between them. Per the germline V gene, CDR1 is SEHNR and CDR2 is FQNEAQ (reference sequence). The CDR3 sequence is 18 residues long. The CDR3 DNA follows: TGTGCCAGCAGCACGAGGGGCGTCACAGGGCCCAAAAGTTACGAGCAGTACTTC. Its protein product is CASSTRGVTGPKSYEQYF.